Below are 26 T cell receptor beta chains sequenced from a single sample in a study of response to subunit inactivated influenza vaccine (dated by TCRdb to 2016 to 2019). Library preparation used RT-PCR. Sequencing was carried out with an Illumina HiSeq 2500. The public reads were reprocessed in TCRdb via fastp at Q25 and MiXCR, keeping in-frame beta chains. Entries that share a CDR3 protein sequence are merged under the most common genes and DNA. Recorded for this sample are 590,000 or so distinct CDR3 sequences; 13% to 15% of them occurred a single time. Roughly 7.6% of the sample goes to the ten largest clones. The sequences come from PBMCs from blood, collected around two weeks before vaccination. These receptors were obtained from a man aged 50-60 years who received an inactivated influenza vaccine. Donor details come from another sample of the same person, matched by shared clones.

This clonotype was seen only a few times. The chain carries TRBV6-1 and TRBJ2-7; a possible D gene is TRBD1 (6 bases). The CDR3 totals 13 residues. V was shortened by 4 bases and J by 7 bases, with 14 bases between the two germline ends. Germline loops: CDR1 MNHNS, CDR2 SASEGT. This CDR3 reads CASSALQGSEQYF. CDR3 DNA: TGTGCCAGCAGTGCCTTACAGGGCTCGGAGCAGTACTTC.

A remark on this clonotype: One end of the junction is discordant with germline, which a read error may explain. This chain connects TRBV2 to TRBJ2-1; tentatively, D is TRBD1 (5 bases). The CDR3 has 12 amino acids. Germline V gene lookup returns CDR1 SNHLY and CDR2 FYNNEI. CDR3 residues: CASGEAQGEQFF. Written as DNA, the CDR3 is TGTGCCAGCGGTGAAGCGCAGGGTGAGCAGTTCTTC.

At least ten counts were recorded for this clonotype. The CDR3 region has the DNA TGTGCCAGCAGCTCCTCAGGGACTAACACCGGGGAGCTGTTTTTT. It yields the protein CASSSSGTNTGELFF. The chain joins TRBV5-5 to TRBJ2-2; D may be TRBD2 (6 bases). This CDR3 contains 15 residues. CDR1 is SGHKS and CDR2 is YYEKEE in the germline V gene (reference sequence). The V end was cut by 3 bases, the J end by 2 bases, with 11 bases between.

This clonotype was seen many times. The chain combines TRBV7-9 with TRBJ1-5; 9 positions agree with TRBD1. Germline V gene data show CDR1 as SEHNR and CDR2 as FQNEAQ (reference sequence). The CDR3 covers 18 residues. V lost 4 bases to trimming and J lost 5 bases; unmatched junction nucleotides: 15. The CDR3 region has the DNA TGTGCCAGCAGCTCCGGGTCCGGGACAGGGAGGCAGGATCAGCCCCAGCATTTT. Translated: CASSSGSGTGRQDQPQHF. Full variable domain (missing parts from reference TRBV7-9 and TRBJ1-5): DTGVSQNPRHKITKRGQNVTFRCDPISEHNRLYWYRQTLGQGPEFLTYFQNEAQLEKSRLLSDRFSAERPKGSFSTLEIQRTEQGDSAMYLCASSSGSGTGRQDQPQHFGDGTRLSIL.

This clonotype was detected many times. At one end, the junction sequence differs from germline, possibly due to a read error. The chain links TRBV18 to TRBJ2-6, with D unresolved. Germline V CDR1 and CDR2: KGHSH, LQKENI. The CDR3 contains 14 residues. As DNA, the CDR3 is TGCGCCAGCAGCCCAGGCTCTGGGGCCAACGTCCTGACTTTC. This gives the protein CASSPGSGANVLTF. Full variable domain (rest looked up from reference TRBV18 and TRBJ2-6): NAGVMQNPRHLVRRRGQEARLRCSPMKGHSHVYWYRQLPEEGLKFMVYLQKENIIDESGMPKERFSAEFPKEGPSILRIQQVVRGDSAAYFCASSPGSGANVLTFGAGSRLTVL.

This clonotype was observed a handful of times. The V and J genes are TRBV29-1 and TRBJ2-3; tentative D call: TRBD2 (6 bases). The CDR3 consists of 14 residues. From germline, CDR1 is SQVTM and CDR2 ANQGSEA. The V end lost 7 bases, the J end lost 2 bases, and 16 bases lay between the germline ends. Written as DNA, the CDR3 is TGCAGCGCATCTAGCGCAGGATTCACAGATACGCAGTATTTT. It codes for CSASSAGFTDTQYF.

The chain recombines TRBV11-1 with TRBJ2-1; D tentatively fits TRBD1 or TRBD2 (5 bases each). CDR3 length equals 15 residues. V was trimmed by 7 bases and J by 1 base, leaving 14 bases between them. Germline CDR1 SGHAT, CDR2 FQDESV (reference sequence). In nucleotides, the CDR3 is TGTGCCAGCACCCTATCGGGGCTGTCCTACAATGAGCAGTTCTTC. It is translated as CASTLSGLSYNEQFF.

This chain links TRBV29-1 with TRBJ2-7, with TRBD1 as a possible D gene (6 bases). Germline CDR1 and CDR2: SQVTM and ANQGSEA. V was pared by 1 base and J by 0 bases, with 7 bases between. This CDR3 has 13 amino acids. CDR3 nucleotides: TGCAGCGTTGAAGGACAGGACTCCTACGAGCAGTACTTC. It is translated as CSVEGQDSYEQYF.

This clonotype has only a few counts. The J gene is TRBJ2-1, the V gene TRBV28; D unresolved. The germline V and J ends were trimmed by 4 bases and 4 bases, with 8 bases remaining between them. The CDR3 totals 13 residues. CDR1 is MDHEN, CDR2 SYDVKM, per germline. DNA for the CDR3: TGTGCCAGCAGTTCGACAAATTACAATGAGCAGTTCTTC. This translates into CASSSTNYNEQFF.

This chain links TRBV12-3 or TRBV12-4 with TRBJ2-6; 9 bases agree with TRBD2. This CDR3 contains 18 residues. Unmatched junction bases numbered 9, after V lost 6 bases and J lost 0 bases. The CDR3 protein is CASSLRTSVYSGANVLTF. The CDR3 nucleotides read TGTGCCAGCAGCCTCCGGACTAGCGTCTACTCTGGGGCCAACGTCCTGACTTTC.

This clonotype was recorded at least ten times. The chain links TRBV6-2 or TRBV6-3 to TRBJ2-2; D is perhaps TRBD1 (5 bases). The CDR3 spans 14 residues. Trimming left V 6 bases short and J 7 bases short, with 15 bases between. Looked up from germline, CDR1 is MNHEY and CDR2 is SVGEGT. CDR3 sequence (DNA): TGTGCCAGCAGCCGCCTGACAGTACTCGGGGAGCTGTTTTTT. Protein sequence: CASSRLTVLGELFF.

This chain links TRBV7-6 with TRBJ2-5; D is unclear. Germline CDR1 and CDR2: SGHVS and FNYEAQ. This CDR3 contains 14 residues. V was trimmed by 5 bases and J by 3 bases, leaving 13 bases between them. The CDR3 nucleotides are TGTGCCAGCAGCCCCCGGGTGGCAAAAGAGACCCAGTACTTC. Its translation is CASSPRVAKETQYF.

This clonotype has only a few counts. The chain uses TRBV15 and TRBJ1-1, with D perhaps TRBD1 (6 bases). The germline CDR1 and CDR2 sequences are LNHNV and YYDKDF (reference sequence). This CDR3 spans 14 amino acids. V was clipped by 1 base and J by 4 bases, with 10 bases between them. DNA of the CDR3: TGTGCCACCAGCAGAGTGGGGGCTATCACTGAAGCTTTCTTT. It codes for CATSRVGAITEAFF.

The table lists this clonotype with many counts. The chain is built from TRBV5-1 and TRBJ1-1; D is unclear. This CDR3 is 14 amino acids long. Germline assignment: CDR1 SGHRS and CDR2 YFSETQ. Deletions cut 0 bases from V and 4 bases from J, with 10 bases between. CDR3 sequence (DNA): TGCGCCAGCAGCTTGGGAGGGAGAATCACTGAAGCTTTCTTT. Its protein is CASSLGGRITEAFF.

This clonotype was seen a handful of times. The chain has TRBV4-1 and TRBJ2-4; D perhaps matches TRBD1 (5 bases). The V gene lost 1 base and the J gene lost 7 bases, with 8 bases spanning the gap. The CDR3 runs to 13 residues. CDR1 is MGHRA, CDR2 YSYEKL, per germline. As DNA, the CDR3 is TGCGCCAGCAGCCAAGGGTCAGGGAACATTCAGTACTTC. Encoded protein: CASSQGSGNIQYF.

The chain's CDR3 is CASSFVGVNEKLFF. CDR3 coding DNA: TGTGCCAGCAGTTTCGTAGGGGTGAATGAAAAACTGTTTTTT. V is TRBV27 and J is TRBJ1-4; D might be TRBD1 (5 bases). Trimming pared 3 bases from V and 5 bases from J, leaving 10 bases between. This CDR3 is 14 amino acids long. The germline V gene has CDR1 MNHEY and CDR2 SMNVEV (reference sequence).

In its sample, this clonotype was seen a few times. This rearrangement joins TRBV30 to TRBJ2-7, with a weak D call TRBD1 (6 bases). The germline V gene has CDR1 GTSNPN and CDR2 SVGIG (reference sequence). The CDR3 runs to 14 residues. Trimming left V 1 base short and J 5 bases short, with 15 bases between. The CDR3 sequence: CAWSERSQGHEQYF. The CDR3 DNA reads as TGTGCCTGGAGTGAAAGGTCACAGGGCCACGAGCAGTACTTC.

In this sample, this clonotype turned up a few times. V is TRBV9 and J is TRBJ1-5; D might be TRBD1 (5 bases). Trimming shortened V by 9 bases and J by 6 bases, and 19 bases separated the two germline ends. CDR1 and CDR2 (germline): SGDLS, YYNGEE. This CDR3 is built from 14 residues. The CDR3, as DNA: TGTGCCAAAAACAGGTGGCCATGGAGTCAGCCCCAGCATTTT. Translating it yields CAKNRWPWSQPQHF.

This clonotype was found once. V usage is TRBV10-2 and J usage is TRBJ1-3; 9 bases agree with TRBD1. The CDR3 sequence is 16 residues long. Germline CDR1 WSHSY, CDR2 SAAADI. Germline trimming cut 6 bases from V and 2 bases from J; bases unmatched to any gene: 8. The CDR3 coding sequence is TGCGCCAGCAGCCCTGGACAGGGGCATGCTGGAAACACCATATATTTT. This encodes CASSPGQGHAGNTIYF.

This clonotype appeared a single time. CDR3 DNA sequence: TGTGCCAGCAGCTTGATAGGGGGTTCCCAAGAGACCCAGTACTTC. It yields the protein CASSLIGGSQETQYF. V gene TRBV5-4 combines with J gene TRBJ2-5; TRBD1 might be the D (6 bases). Trimming removed 1 base at V and 1 base at J, with 11 bases between. The germline V gene encodes CDR1 SGHNT and CDR2 YYREEE (reference sequence). The CDR3 totals 15 residues.

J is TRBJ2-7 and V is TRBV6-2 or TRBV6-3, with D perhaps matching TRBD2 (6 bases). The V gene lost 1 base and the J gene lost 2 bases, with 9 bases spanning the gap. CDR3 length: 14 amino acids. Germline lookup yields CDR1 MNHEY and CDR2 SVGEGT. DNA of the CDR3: TGTGCCAGCAGTTACTTCGGAGGGGCCTACGAGCAGTACTTC. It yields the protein CASSYFGGAYEQYF.

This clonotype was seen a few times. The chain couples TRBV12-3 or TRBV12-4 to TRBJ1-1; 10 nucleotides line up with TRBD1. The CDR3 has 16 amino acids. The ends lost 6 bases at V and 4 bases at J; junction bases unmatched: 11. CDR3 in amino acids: CASRRPGQGSVTEAFF. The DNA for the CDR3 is TGTGCCAGCAGGCGTCCGGGACAGGGGTCGGTCACTGAAGCTTTCTTT.

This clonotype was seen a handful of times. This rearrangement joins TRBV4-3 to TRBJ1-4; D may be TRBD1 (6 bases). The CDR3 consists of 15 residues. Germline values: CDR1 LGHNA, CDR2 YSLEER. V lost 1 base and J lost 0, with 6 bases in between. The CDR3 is CASSQGTATNEKLFF. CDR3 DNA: TGCGCCAGCAGCCAAGGGACAGCAACTAATGAAAAACTGTTTTTT.

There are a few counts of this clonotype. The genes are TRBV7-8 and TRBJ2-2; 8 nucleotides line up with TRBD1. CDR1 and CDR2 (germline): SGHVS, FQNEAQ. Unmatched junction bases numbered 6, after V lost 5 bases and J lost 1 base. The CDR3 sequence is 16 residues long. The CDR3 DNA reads TGTGCCAGCAGCCCGCAGGGACAGGTGAACACCGGGGAGCTGTTTTTT. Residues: CASSPQGQVNTGELFF.

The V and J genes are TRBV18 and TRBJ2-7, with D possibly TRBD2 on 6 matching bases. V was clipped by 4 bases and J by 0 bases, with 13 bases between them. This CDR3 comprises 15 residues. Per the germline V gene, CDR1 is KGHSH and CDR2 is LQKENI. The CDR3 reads CASSLTLGSSYEQYF. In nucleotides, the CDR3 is TGTGCCAGCTCACTGACGCTCGGGAGCTCCTACGAGCAGTACTTC.

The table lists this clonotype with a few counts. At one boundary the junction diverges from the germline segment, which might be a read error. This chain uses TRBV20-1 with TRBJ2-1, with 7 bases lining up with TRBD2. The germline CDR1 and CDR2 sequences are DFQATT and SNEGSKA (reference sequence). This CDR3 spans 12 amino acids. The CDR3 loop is CSAAWDYSNSIF. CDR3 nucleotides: TGCAGTGCCGCCTGGGACTACTCAAACTCGATCTTC.